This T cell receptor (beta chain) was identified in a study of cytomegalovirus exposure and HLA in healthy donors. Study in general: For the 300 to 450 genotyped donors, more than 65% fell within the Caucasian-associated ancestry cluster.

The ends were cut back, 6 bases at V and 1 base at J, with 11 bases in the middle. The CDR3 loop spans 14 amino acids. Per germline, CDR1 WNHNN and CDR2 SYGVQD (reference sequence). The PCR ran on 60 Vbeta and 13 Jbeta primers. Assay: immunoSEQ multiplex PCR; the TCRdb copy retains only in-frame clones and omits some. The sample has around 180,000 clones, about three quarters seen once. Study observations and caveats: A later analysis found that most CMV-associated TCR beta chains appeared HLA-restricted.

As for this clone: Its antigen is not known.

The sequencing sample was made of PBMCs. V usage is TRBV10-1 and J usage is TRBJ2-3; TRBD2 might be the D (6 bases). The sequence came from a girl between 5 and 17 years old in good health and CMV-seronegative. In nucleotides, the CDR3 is TGCGCCAGCAGACCGGGGGTAGGCACAGATACGCAGTATTTT. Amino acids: CASRPGVGTDTQYF.